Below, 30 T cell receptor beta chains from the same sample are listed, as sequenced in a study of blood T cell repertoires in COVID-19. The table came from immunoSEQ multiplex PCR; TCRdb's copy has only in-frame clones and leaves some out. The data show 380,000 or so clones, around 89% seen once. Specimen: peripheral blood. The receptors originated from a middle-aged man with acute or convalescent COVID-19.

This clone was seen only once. The CDR3 here is CASSLGWRGTEAFF. The CDR3 DNA follows: TGTGCCAGCAGCCTGGGATGGCGGGGCACTGAAGCTTTCTTT. The chain combines TRBV7-9 with TRBJ1-1; D ambiguous. The germline CDR1 and CDR2 sequences are SEHNR and FQNEAQ (reference sequence). The CDR3 length is 14 residues. V was clipped by 5 bases and J by 4 bases, with 14 bases between them.

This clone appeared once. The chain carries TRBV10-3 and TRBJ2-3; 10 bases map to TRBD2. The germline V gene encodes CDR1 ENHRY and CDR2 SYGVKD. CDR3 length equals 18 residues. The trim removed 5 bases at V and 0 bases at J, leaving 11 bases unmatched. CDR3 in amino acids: CAISRRVAGGPSTDTQYF. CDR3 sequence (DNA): TGTGCCATCAGTCGGCGGGTAGCGGGAGGTCCTAGCACAGATACGCAGTATTTT.

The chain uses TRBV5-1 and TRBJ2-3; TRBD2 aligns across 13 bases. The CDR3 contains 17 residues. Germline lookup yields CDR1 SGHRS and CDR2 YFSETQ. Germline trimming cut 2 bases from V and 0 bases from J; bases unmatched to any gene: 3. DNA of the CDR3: TGCGCCAGCAGCTTTCGACTAGCGGGAGGAAGCACAGATACGCAGTATTTT. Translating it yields CASSFRLAGGSTDTQYF.

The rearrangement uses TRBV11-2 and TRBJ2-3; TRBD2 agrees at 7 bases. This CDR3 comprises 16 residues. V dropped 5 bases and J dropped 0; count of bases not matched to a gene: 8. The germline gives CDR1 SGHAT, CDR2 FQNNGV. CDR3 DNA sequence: TGTGCCAGCAGCCGCGGGGGACTAACTAGCACAGATACGCAGTATTTT. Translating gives CASSRGGLTSTDTQYF.

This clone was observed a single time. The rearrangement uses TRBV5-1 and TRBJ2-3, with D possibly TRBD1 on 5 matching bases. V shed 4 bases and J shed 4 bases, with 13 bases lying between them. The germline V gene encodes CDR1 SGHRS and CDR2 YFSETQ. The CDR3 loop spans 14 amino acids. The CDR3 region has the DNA TGCGCCAGCAGCCCGACAGTGCATGCAGATACGCAGTATTTT. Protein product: CASSPTVHADTQYF.

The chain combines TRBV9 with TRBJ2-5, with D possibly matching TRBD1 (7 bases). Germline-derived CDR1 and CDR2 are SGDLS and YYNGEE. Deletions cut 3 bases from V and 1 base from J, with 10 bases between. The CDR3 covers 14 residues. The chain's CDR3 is CASSGGTAQETQYF. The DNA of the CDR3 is TGTGCCAGCAGCGGCGGGACAGCCCAAGAGACCCAGTACTTC.

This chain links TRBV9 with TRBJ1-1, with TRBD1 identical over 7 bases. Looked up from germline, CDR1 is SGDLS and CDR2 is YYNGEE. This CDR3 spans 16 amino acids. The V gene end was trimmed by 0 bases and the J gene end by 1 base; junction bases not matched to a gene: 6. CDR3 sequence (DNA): TGTGCCAGCAGCGTAGCCGCTTGGACAGGGAACACTGAAGCTTTCTTT. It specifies CASSVAAWTGNTEAFF.

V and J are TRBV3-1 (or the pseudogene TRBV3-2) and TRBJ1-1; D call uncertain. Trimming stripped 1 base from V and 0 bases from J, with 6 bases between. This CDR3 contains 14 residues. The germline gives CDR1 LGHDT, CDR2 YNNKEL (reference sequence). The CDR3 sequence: CASSQGHLNTEAFF. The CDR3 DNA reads TGTGCCAGCAGCCAAGGACACCTGAACACTGAAGCTTTCTTT.

Here the CDR3 DNA reads TGCAGCGTTCCCGACGGGGTAGGTGGCTACACCTTC. Encoded protein: CSVPDGVGGYTF. The genes are TRBV29-1 and TRBJ1-2; D unresolved. CDR1 is SQVTM, CDR2 ANQGSEA, per germline. This CDR3 is built from 12 residues. Trimming removed 5 bases from V and 7 bases from J, with 14 bases in between.

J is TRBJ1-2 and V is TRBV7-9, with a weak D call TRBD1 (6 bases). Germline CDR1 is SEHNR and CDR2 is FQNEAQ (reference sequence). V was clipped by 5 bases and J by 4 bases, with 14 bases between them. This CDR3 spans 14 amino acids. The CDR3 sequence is CASSGGALSYGYTF. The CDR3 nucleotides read TGTGCCAGCAGCGGGGGGGCGCTTAGCTATGGCTACACCTTC.

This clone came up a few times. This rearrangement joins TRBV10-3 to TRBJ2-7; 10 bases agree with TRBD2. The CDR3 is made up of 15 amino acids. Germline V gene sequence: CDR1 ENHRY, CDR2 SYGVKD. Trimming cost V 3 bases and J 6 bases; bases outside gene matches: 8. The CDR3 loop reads CAISDGTSEVSEQYF. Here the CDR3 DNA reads TGTGCCATCAGTGACGGGACTAGCGAGGTTAGCGAGCAGTACTTC.

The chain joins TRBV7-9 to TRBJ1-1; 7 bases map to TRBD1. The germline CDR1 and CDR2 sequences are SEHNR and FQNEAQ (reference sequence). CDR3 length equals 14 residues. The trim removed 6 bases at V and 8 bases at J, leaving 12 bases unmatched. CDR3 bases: TGTGCCAGCAGACAGGGACAGTCGGAGGTGGAAGCTTTCTTT. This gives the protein CASRQGQSEVEAFF.

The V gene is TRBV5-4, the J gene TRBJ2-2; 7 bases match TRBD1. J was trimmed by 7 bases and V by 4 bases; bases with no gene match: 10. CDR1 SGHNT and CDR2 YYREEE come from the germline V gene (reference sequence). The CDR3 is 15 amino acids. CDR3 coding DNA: TGTGCCAGCAGCGAGACAAGGGGGCAACACGGGGAGCTGTTTTTT. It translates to CASSETRGQHGELFF. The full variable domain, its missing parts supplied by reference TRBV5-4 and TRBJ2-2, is ETGVTQSPTHLIKTRGQQVTLRCSSQSGHNTVSWYQQALGQGPQFIFQYYREEENGRGNFPPRFSGLQFPNYSSELNVNALELDDSALYLCASSETRGQHGELFFGEGSRLTVL.

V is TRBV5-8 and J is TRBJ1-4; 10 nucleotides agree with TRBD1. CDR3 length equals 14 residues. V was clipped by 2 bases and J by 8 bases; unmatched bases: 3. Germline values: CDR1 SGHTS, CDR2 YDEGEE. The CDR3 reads CASSFGQGGEKLFF. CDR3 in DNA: TGTGCCAGCAGCTTCGGACAGGGGGGCGAAAAACTGTTTTTT.

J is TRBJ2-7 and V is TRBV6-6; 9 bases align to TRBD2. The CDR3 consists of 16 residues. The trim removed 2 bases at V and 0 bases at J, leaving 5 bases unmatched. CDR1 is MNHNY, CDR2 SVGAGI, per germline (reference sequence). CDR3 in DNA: TGTGCCAGCAGTTACCGAAGCGGGGGGTCCTCCTACGAGCAGTACTTC. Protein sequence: CASSYRSGGSSYEQYF.

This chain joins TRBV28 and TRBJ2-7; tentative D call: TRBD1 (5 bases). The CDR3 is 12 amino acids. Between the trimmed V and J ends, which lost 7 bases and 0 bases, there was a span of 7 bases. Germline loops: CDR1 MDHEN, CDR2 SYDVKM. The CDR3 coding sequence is TGTGCCAGCATGACAGTCTCCTACGAGCAGTACTTC. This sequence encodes CASMTVSYEQYF.

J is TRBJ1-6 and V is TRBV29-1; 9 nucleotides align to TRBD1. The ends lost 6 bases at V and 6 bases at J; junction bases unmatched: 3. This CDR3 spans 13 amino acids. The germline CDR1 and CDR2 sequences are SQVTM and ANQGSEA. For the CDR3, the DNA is TGCAGCGTCCGACAGGGGGGTAATTCACCCCTCCACTTT. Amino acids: CSVRQGGNSPLHF.

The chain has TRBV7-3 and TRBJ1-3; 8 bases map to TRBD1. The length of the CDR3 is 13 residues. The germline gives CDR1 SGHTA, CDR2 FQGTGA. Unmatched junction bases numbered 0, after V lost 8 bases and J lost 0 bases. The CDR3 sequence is CASGTGSGNTIYF. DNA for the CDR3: TGTGCCAGCGGGACAGGCTCTGGAAACACCATATATTTT.

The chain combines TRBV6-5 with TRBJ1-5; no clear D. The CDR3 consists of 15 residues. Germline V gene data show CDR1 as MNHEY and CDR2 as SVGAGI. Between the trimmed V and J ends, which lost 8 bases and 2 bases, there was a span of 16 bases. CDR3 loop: CASDPGSRGNQPQHF. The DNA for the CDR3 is TGTGCCAGCGACCCGGGGAGTCGAGGCAATCAGCCCCAGCATTTT.

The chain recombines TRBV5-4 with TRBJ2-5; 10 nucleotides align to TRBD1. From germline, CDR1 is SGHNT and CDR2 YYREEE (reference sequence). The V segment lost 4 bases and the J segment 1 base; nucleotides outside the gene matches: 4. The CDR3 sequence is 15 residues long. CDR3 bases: TGTGCCAGCAGCCGGAGACAGGGGGCCCAAGAGACCCAGTACTTC. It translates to CASSRRQGAQETQYF.

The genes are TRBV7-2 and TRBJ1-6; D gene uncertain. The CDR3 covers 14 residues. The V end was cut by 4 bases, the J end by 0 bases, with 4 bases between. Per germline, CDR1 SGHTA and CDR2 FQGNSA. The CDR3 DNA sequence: TGTGCCAGCAGCTCGTACTCCTATAATTCACCCCTCCACTTT. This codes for CASSSYSYNSPLHF.

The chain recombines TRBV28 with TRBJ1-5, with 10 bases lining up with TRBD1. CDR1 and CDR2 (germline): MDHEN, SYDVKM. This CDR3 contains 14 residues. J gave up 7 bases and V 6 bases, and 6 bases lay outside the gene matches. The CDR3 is CASRSTGGWQPQHF. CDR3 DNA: TGTGCCAGCAGATCGACAGGGGGCTGGCAGCCCCAGCATTTT.

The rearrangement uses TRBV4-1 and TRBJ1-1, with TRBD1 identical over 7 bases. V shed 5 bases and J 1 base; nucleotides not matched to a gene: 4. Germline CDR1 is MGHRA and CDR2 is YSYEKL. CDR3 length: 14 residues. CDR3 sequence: CASSSGQTNTEAFF. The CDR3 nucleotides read TGCGCCAGCAGCTCGGGACAGACGAACACTGAAGCTTTCTTT.

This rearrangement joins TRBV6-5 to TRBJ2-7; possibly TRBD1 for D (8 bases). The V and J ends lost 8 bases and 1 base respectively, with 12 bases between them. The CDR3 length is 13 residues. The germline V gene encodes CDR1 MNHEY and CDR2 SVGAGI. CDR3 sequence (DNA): TGTGCCAGCGGGAGGGACAGGTCCTACGAGCAGTACTTC. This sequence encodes CASGRDRSYEQYF.

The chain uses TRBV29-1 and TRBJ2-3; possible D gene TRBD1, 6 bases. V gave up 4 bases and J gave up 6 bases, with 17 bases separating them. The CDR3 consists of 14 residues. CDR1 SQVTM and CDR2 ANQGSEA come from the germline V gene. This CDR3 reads CSVVTGSSTDTQYF. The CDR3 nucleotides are TGCAGCGTTGTCACAGGGAGCTCCACGGATACGCAGTATTTT.

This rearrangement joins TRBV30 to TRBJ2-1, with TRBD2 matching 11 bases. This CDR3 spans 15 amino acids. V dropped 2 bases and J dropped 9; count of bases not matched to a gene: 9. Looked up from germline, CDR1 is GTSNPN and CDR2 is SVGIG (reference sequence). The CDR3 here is CAWSRSLAGGGEQFF. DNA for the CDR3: TGTGCCTGGAGTAGGTCGCTAGCGGGAGGTGGTGAGCAGTTCTTC.

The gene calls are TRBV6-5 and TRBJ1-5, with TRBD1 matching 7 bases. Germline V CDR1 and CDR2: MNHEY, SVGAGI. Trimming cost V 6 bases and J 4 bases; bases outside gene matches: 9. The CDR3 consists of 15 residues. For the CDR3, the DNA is TGTGCCAGCAGCTTGGAAGGACAGGCTAATCAGCCCCAGCATTTT. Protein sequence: CASSLEGQANQPQHF.

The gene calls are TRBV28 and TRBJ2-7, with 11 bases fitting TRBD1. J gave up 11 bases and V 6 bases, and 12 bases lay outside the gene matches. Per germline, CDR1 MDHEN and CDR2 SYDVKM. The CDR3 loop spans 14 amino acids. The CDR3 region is CASRPAGTGGIEYF. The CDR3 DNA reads TGTGCCAGCAGACCAGCCGGGACAGGGGGAATCGAGTACTTC.

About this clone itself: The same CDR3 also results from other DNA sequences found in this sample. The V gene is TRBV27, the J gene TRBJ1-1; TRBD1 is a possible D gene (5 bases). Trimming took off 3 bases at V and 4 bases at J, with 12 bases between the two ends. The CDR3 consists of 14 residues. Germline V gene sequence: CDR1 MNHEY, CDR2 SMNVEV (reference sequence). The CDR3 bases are TGTGCCAGCAGTTTGACCAGGGCTGGCACTGAAGCTTTCTTT. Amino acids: CASSLTRAGTEAFF.

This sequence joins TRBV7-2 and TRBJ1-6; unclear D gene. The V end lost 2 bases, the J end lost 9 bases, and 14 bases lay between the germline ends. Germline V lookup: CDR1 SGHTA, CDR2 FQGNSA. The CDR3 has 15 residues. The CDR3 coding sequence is TGTGCCAGCAGCTTATATCTTGGGTCGGGTTCACCCCTCCACTTT. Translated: CASSLYLGSGSPLHF.